Below are 13 T cell receptor beta chains sequenced from a single sample in a study of shared clonotypes between healthy human individuals. Using immunoSEQ multiplex PCR, the repertoire was profiled, and TCRdb retains in-frame clones only, with some absent. In the table there are fewer than 800,000 clones, about 90% of which are singletons. Naive CD8 cells lacked CD45RO, underwent positive selection for CCR7 and left out terminally differentiated effector memory CD45RA+ cells. Source material: naive CD8+ T cells sorted from blood. Every receptor here comes from a young man in good health.

The J gene is TRBJ2-7, the V gene TRBV7-9; no clear D. The CDR3 covers 15 residues. Looked up from germline, CDR1 is SEHNR and CDR2 is FQNEAQ (reference sequence). V lost 5 bases to trimming and J lost 2 bases, with 16 bases between them. As DNA, the CDR3 is TGTGCCAGCAGCCTCGCGGCTTTCCAACCCTACGAGCAGTACTTC. Its translation: CASSLAAFQPYEQYF.

A note on this clone: At the DNA level, this CDR3 is encoded by other sequences in the same sample as well. This rearrangement joins TRBV6-5 to TRBJ2-7; D call uncertain. CDR1 is MNHEY, CDR2 SVGAGI, per germline. V was cut by 2 bases and J by 0 bases, with 5 bases left in between. The CDR3 has 13 residues. Here the CDR3 DNA reads TGTGCCAGCAGTTACAGGGACTCCTACGAGCAGTACTTC. Its protein product is CASSYRDSYEQYF.

This chain connects TRBV2 to TRBJ2-1; D not resolved. Per germline, CDR1 SNHLY and CDR2 FYNNEI. Trimming took off 10 bases at V and 0 bases at J, with 13 bases between the two ends. The CDR3 has 14 residues. The CDR3 spells CATRIASSYNEQFF. The CDR3 DNA reads as TGTGCCACCCGTATCGCCAGCTCCTACAATGAGCAGTTCTTC.

The V gene is TRBV7-6, the J gene TRBJ2-1; tentatively, D is TRBD2 (6 bases). V lost 3 bases, J lost 10 bases, and 7 bases lay in between. The CDR3 runs to 11 residues. Germline V gene sequence: CDR1 SGHVS, CDR2 FNYEAQ. The CDR3 region has the DNA TGTGCCAGCAGCTTCCGGGGGGAGCAGTTCTTC. Amino acids: CASSFRGEQFF.

V gene TRBV4-3 combines with J gene TRBJ2-1; possibly TRBD2 for D (6 bases). This CDR3 has 17 residues. Germline V gene data show CDR1 as LGHNA and CDR2 as YSLEER. The V end lost 0 bases, the J end lost 4 bases, and 16 bases lay between the germline ends. The CDR3 region is CASSQDGPAGQYNEQFF. CDR3 DNA: TGCGCCAGCAGCCAAGACGGACCAGCGGGCCAATACAATGAGCAGTTCTTC.

Remarks on this clone: Mismatch with germline at one junction end may stem from a read error. The rearrangement links TRBV7-7 to TRBJ2-3; D remains ambiguous. This CDR3 comprises 16 residues. Germline values: CDR1 SSHAT, CDR2 FNYEAQ (reference sequence). The CDR3 nucleotides read TGTGCTAGCAGCGCGGACGTAGGGCCTCACACAGATACGCAGTATTTT. Amino acid sequence: CASSADVGPHTDTQYF.

The count of this clone is one. The chain employs TRBV13 and TRBJ2-6; a possible D gene is TRBD2 (5 bases). The CDR3 runs 19 residues. CDR1 PRHDT and CDR2 FYEKMQ come from the germline V gene (reference sequence). With 0 bases removed from V and 5 bases from J, the gap between germline ends came to 20 bases. DNA for the CDR3: TGTGCCAGCAGCTTAGGGCCCCTTTTTGACGTCGGGAGGGCCAACGTCCTGACTTTC. The encoded protein is CASSLGPLFDVGRANVLTF.

The rearrangement uses TRBV6-5 and TRBJ1-1; D is ambiguous. Germline V gives CDR1 MNHEY, CDR2 SVGAGI. CDR3 size: 11 residues. V lost 6 bases, J lost 3 bases, and 5 bases lay in between. The CDR3 loop reads CASRTYTEAFF. In DNA form, the CDR3 reads TGTGCCAGCAGGACGTACACTGAAGCTTTCTTT.

This clone was detected only once. The chain is built from TRBV2 and TRBJ2-1; 8 bases align to TRBD1. With 9 bases clipped from V and 6 bases from J, the junction kept 7 bases outside the gene matches. CDR1 is SNHLY and CDR2 is FYNNEI in the germline V gene. The CDR3 contains 13 residues. The CDR3 loop is CARLGGQGNEQFF. As DNA, the CDR3 is TGTGCCAGACTCGGAGGACAGGGCAATGAGCAGTTCTTC.

The chain carries TRBV7-9 and TRBJ1-4; tentatively, D is TRBD1 (5 bases). This CDR3 spans 15 amino acids. The V and J ends lost 4 bases and 5 bases respectively, with 14 bases between them. Germline-derived CDR1 and CDR2 are SEHNR and FQNEAQ (reference sequence). The CDR3 bases are TGTGCCAGCAGCTCATCCGGGACCCGAAATGAAAAACTGTTTTTT. Translation: CASSSSGTRNEKLFF.

V is TRBV19 and J is TRBJ1-1, with 8 nucleotides matching TRBD1. Germline lookup yields CDR1 LNHDA and CDR2 SQIVND (reference sequence). V dropped 8 bases and J dropped 3; count of bases not matched to a gene: 5. This CDR3 spans 13 amino acids. The CDR3 nucleotides read TGTGCCAGTGCCCTGACAGGGGACACTGAAGCTTTCTTT. Amino acids: CASALTGDTEAFF. Complete variable domain (other parts from reference TRBV19 and TRBJ1-1): DGGITQSPKYLFRKEGQNVTLSCEQNLNHDAMYWYRQDPGQGLRLIYYSQIVNDFQKGDIAEGYSVSREKKESFPLTVTSAQKNPTAFYLCASALTGDTEAFFGQGTRLTVV.

V usage is TRBV15 and J usage is TRBJ2-7; 10 nucleotides align to TRBD2. Germline lookup yields CDR1 LNHNV and CDR2 YYDKDF (reference sequence). This CDR3 has 18 residues. The junction had 12 bases not matched to a gene; V was cut back by 3 bases and J by 1 base. The CDR3 nucleotides read TGTGCCACCAGCAGGGTTCTAGCGGGAGAAAGGGAGTCCTACGAGCAGTACTTC. Protein sequence: CATSRVLAGERESYEQYF.

This clone has just a few counts. V usage is TRBV1 and J usage is TRBJ2-1; TRBD2, as called in the table, went unchecked against the DNA. TRBV1 is assigned pseudogene status. CDR3 length: 16 residues. DNA of the CDR3: TGCACCAGCAGCCAGCCGACTAGCGGGAGTAGCTATGAGCAGTTCTTC. Translating it yields CTSSQPTSGSSYEQFF.